Shown below are 11 T cell receptor beta chains from a single sample sequenced in a study of cytomegalovirus exposure and HLA in healthy donors. Sequencing used immunoSEQ multiplex PCR; TCRdb keeps in-frame clones, though not all of them. This table has 200,000 to 250,000 clones, around 86% appearing once. The sample taken for sequencing was PBMCs. The receptors come from a young woman in good health and CMV-seropositive.

The chain links TRBV7-3 to TRBJ2-2; D remains unclear. V was cut by 2 bases and J by 2 bases, with 3 bases left in between. Germline V CDR1 and CDR2: SGHTA, FQGTGA. The CDR3 covers 13 residues. In nucleotides, the CDR3 is TGTGCCAGCAGCTTAGGCAACACCGGGGAGCTGTTTTTT. It codes for CASSLGNTGELFF.

The V call is TRBV4-2, the J call TRBJ2-7, with 7 bases fitting TRBD1. This CDR3 has 13 residues. Losses at the gene ends were 1 base for V and 3 bases for J; bases not matched to a gene: 0. The germline V gene encodes CDR1 LGHNA and CDR2 YNFKEQ. DNA of the CDR3: TGTGCCAGCAGCCAAGGGGACAGCTACGAGCAGTACTTC. Its protein is CASSQGDSYEQYF.

The genes are TRBV4-2 and TRBJ1-4; tentative D call: TRBD1 (5 bases). From germline, CDR1 is LGHNA and CDR2 YNFKEQ. CDR3 length equals 15 residues. V gave up 6 bases and J gave up 0 bases, with 11 bases separating them. The CDR3 loop reads CASSLVGATNEKLFF. Here the CDR3 DNA reads TGTGCCAGCAGTCTTGTAGGGGCAACTAATGAAAAACTGTTTTTT.

This chain joins TRBV4-1 and TRBJ2-1, with D perhaps matching TRBD1 (6 bases). V was shortened by 1 base and J by 4 bases, with 14 bases between the two germline ends. The CDR3 has 16 residues. Looked up from germline, CDR1 is MGHRA and CDR2 is YSYEKL. CDR3 region: CASSQVSGVTYNEQFF. The CDR3 DNA reads as TGCGCCAGCAGCCAAGTATCAGGGGTGACATACAATGAGCAGTTCTTC.

V is TRBV28 and J is TRBJ2-5; 14 bases line up with TRBD2. This CDR3 region has 19 residues. V trimming: 5 bases; J trimming: 3 bases; junction bases outside the gene matches: 14. CDR1 and CDR2 (germline): MDHEN, SYDVKM. The CDR3 DNA is TGTGCCAGCAGTCCAAATCCCGGGACTAGCGGGAGCGAGAAAGAGACCCAGTACTTC. Its translation: CASSPNPGTSGSEKETQYF.

This rearrangement joins TRBV13 to TRBJ2-1; tentatively, D is TRBD2 (6 bases). Trimming left V 6 bases short and J 12 bases short, with 15 bases between. The CDR3 has 12 residues. Germline assignment: CDR1 PRHDT and CDR2 FYEKMQ (reference sequence). CDR3 in amino acids: CASRGLGLGQFF. For the CDR3, the DNA is TGTGCCAGCAGGGGACTGGGACTGGGGCAGTTCTTC.

The chain recombines TRBV4-1 with TRBJ2-1; TRBD2 matches 7 bases. After removal of 5 bases from V and 0 bases from J, the junction contained 4 bases not matched to a gene. The V gene's germline CDR1 is MGHRA and CDR2 YSYEKL. The CDR3 loop spans 15 amino acids. CDR3 sequence reads: CASSWLADSYNEQFF. The CDR3 nucleotides are TGCGCCAGCAGCTGGCTAGCGGACTCCTACAATGAGCAGTTCTTC.

The chain combines TRBV27 with TRBJ2-7; D unresolved. Germline loops: CDR1 MNHEY, CDR2 SMNVEV (reference sequence). V dropped 5 bases and J dropped 1 base, with 3 bases sitting between them. This CDR3 has 11 residues. CDR3 DNA sequence: TGTGCCAGCAGTCCGTCCTACGAGCAGTACTTC. Translated: CASSPSYEQYF.

This sequence joins TRBV12-5 and TRBJ1-4, with a weak D call TRBD1 (5 bases). The germline V and J ends were trimmed by 6 bases and 6 bases, with 14 bases remaining between them. CDR1 and CDR2 (germline): LGHNT, FRNRAP. This CDR3 has 14 residues. CDR3 loop: CASGQDMNHEKLFF. The DNA of the CDR3 is TGTGCTAGTGGCCAGGACATGAATCATGAAAAACTGTTTTTT.

This chain connects TRBV6-1 to TRBJ2-1; 7 bases line up with TRBD2. The CDR3 is 14 amino acids. Looked up from germline, CDR1 is MNHNS and CDR2 is SASEGT. V lost 4 bases and J lost 5; bases outside the gene matches: 5. This chain's CDR3 is CASSASTSHNEQFF. The CDR3 DNA reads as TGTGCCAGCAGTGCCTCGACTAGCCACAATGAGCAGTTCTTC.

J is TRBJ2-7 and V is TRBV6-5, with TRBD1 matching over 9 bases. Germline assignment: CDR1 MNHEY and CDR2 SVGAGI. This CDR3 is 15 amino acids long. Trimming at V came to 6 bases and at J to 3 bases, leaving 9 bases not matched to a gene. The CDR3 bases are TGTGCCAGCAGACCAACTAGACAGGGGGACTACGAGCAGTACTTC. This sequence encodes CASRPTRQGDYEQYF.